This T cell receptor (beta chain) was recovered during a study of neurological immune-mediated disorders. This CDR3 comprises 15 residues. In germline, CDR1 is SGHRS, CDR2 YFSETQ. The V gene lost 2 bases and the J gene lost 4 bases, with 13 bases spanning the gap. Documented time point: longitudinal time-point 3. The unsorted libraries originated from 2 million PBMCs that had been stored at -80 C. TCRdb used MiXCR to reprocess the 5' RACE reads, holding one entry per CDR3 protein. There are some 89,000 distinct CDR3 sequences in the sample; about 4.5% occur only once, and 5.7% lies in the top ten. Ten or more counts support this clonotype.

This TCR derives from an older woman with multiple sclerosis. The chain links TRBV5-1 to TRBJ2-1, with D possibly matching TRBD2 (6 bases). What was sequenced was PBMCs. This chain's CDR3 is CASSFQVGGYNEQFF. CDR3 coding DNA: TGCGCCAGCAGCTTCCAGGTCGGGGGATACAATGAGCAGTTCTTC.